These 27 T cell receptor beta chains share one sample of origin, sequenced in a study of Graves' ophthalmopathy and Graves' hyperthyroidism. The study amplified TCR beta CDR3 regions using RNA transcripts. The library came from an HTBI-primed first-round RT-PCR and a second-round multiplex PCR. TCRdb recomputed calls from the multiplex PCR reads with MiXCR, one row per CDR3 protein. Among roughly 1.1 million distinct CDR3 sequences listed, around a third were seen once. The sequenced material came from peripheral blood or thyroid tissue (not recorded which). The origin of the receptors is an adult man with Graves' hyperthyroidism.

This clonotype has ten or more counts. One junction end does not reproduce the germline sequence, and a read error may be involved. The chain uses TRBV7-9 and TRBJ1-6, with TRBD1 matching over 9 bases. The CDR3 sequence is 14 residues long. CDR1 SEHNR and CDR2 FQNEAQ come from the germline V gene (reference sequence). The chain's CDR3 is CASSLDRGDSPLHF. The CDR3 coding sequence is TGCGCCAGCAGCTTGGACAGGGGCGATTCACCCCTCCACTTT.

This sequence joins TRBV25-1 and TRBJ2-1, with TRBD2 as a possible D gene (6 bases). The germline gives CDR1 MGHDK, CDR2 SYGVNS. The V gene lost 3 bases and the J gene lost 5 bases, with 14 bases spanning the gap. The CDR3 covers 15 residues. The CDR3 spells CASSDVTRRNNEQFF. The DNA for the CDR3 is TGTGCCAGCAGTGACGTGACTAGGAGGAACAATGAGCAGTTCTTC.

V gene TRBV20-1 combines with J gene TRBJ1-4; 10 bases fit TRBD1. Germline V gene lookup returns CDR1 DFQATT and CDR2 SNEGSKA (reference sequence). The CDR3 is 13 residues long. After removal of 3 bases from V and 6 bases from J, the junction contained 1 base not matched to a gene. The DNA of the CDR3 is TGCAGTGCTAGTGGGACAGGGGATGAAAAACTGTTTTTT. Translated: CSASGTGDEKLFF.

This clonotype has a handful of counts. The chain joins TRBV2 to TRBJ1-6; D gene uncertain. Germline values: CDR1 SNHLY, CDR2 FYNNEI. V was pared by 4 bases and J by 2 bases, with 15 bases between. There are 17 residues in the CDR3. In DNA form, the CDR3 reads TGTGCCAGCAGTGGGGCCCGACCCACGCCCTATAATTCACCCCTCCACTTT. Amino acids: CASSGARPTPYNSPLHF.

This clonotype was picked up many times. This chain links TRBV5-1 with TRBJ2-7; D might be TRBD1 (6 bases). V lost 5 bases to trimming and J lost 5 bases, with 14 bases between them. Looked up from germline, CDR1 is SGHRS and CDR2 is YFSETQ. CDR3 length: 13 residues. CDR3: CASSGGGFDEQYF. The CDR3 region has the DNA TGCGCCAGCAGTGGGGGCGGCTTCGACGAGCAGTACTTC.

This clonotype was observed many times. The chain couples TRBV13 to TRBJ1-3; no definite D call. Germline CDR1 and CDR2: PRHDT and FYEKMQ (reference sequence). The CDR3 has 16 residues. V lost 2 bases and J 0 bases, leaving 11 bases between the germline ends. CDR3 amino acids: CASSLSTHSSGNTIYF. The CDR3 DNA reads TGTGCCAGCAGCTTATCAACTCACAGCTCTGGAAACACCATATATTTT.

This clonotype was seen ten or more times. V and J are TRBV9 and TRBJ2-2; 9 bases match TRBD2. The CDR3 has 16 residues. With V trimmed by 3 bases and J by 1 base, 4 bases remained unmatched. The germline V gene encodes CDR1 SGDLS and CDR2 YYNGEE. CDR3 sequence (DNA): TGTGCCAGCAGCGCTTCAGCGGGAGGGAACACCGGGGAGCTGTTTTTT. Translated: CASSASAGGNTGELFF.

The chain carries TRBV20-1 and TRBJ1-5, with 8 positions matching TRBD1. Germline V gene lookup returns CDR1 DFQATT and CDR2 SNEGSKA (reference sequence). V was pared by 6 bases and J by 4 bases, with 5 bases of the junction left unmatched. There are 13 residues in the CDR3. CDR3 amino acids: CSATRDRNQPQHF. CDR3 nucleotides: TGCAGTGCAACCCGGGACAGGAATCAGCCCCAGCATTTT.

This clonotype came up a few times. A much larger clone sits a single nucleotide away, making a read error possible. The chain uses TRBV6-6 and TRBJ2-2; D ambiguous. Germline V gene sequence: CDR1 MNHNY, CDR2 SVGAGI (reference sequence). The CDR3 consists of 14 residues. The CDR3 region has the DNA TGTGCCAGCAGTGCAGACTCGTACACCCGGGAGCTGTTTTTT. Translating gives CASSADSYTRELFF.

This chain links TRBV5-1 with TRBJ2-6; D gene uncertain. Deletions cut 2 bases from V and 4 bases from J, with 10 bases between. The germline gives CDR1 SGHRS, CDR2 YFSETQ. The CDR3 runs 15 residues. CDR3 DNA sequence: TGCGCCAGCAGCTTAATCGCCTGGGGGGCCAACGTCCTGACTTTC. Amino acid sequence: CASSLIAWGANVLTF.

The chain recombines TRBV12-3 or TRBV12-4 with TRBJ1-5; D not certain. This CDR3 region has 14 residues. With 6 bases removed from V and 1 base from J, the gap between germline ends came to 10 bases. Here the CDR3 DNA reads TGTGCCAGCAGAAGGACGGTGAGCAATCAGCCCCAGCATTTT. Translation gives CASRRTVSNQPQHF.

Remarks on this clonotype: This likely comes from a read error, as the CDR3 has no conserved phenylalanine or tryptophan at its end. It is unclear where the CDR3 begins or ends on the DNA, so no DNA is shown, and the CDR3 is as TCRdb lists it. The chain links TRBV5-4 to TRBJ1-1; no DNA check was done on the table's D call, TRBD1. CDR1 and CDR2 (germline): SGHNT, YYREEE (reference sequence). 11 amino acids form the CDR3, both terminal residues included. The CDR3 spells CASSFMGGTFL.

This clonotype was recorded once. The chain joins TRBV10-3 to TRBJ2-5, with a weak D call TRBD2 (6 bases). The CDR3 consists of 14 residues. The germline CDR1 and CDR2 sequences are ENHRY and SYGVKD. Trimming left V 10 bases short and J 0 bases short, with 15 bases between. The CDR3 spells CATRDRDYQETQYF. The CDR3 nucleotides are TGTGCCACCAGGGACCGGGACTACCAAGAGACCCAGTACTTC.

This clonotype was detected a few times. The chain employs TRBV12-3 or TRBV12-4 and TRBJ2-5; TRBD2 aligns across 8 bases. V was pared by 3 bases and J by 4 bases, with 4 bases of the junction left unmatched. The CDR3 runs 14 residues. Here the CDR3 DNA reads TGTGCCAGCAGTTTGGGACTAGGGGGAGAGACCCAGTACTTC. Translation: CASSLGLGGETQYF.

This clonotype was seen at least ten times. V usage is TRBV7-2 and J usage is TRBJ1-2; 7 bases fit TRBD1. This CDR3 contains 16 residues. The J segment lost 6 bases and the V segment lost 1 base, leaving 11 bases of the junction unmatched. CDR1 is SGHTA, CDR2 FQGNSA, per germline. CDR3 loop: CASSLGRGRLSNGYTF. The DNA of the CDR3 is TGTGCCAGCAGCTTAGGTAGGGGGCGCTTGTCGAATGGCTACACCTTC. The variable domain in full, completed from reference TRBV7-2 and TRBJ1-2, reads GAGVSQSPSNKVTEKGKDVELRCDPISGHTALYWYRQSLGQGLEFLIYFQGNSAPDKSGLPSDRFSAERTGGSVSTLTIQRTQQEDSAVYLCASSLGRGRLSNGYTFGSGTRLTVV.

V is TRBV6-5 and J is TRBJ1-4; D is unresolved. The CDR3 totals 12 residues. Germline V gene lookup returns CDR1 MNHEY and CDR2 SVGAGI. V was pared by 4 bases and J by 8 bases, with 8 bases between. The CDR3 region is CASSSLEEKLFF. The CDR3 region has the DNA TGTGCCAGCAGTTCCCTGGAGGAAAAACTGTTTTTT.

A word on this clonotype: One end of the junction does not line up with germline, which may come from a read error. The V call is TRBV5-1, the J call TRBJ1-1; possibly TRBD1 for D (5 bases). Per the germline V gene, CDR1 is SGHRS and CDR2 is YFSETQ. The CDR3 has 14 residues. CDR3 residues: CASSLQGRRTEAFF. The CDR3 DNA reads TGTGCCAGCAGCCTGCAGGGACGCAGGACTGAAGCTTTCTTT.

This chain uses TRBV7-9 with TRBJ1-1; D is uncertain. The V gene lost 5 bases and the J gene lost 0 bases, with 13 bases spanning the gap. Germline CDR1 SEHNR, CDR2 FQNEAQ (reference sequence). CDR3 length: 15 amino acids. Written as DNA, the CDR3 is TGTGCCAGCAGCCCTAAGACAATGATGAACACTGAAGCTTTCTTT. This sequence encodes CASSPKTMMNTEAFF.

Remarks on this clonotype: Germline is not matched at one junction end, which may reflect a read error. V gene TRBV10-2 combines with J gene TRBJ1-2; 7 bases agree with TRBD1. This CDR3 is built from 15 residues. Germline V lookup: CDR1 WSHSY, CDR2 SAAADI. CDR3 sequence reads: CASSQEPGQLNGYTF. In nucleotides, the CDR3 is TGTGCCAGCAGCCAAGAGCCGGGACAGCTAAATGGCTACACCTTC.

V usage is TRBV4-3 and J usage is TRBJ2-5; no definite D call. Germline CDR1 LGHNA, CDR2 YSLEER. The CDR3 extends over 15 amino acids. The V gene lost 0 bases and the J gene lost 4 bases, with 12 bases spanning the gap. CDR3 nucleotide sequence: TGCGCCAGCAGCCAAGATAGGCGGATTGGAGAGACCCAGTACTTC. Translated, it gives CASSQDRRIGETQYF.

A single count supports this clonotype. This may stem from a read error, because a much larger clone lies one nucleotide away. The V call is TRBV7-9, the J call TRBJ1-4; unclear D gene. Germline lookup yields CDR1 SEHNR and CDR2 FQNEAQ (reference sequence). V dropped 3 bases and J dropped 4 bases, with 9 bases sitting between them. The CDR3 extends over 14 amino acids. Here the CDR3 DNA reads TGTGCCAGCAGCTTGACAACCAATAATGAAAAACTGTTTTTT. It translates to CASSLTTNNEKLFF.

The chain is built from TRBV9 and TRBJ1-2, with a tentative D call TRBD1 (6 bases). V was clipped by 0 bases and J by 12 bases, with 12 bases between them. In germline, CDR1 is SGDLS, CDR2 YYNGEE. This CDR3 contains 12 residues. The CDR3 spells CASSVGRGGHTF. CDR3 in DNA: TGTGCCAGCAGCGTAGGCAGGGGCGGCCACACCTTC.

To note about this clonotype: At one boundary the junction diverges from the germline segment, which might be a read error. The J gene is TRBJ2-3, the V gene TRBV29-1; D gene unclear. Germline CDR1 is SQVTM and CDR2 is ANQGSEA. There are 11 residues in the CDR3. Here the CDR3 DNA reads TGCAGCGTTGTAGCAGACACACACAGCAGGTTT. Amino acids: CSVVADTHSRF.

The CDR3 DNA reads as TGTGCCAGCAGCCCAAAACGGGACGGTCAGCCCCAGCATTTT. It specifies CASSPKRDGQPQHF. The V call is TRBV6-5, the J call TRBJ1-5; perhaps TRBD1 as D (5 bases). Germline values: CDR1 MNHEY, CDR2 SVGAGI. The CDR3 sequence is 14 residues long. Trimming stripped 6 bases from V and 6 bases from J, with 15 bases between.

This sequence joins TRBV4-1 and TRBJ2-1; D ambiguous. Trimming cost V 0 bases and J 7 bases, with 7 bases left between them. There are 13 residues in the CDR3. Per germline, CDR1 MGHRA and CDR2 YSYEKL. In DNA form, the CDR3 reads TGCGCCAGCAGCCAAGAGCTTAGTAATGAGCAGTTCTTC. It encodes CASSQELSNEQFF.

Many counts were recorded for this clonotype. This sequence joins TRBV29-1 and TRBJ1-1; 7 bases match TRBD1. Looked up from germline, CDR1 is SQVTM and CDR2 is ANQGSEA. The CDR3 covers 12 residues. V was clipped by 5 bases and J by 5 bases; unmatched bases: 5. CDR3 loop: CSVRGLPTEAFF. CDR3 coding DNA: TGCAGCGTTAGGGGGCTACCTACTGAAGCTTTCTTT.

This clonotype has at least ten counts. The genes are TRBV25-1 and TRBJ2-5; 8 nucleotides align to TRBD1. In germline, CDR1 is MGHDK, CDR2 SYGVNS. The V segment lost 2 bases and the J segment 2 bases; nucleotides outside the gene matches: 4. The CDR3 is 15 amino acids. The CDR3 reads CASSEIRGPQETQYF. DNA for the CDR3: TGTGCCAGCAGTGAAATCAGGGGGCCGCAAGAGACCCAGTACTTC.